These T cell receptor beta chains were read from a single sample in a study of chemoradiotherapy in HPV16-positive cancers. Produced via immunoSEQ multiplex PCR; TCRdb's table is partial and in-frame only. The repertoire has 900 to 1,300 clones, 86% of them found once; the top ten carry less than 14%. Sample: tumor tissue, taken from a patient who underwent chemoradiotherapy. Receptors originate from a human donor with HPV-associated anogenital cancer. Both conserved end residues are part of each CDR3. The D gene is left open where the match is weak. Part of the rows lack a size; the others show once, few, many or a class for expanded clones.

d_call: -
v_call: TRBV6-6
cdr3_length: 14
clone_size: -
j_call: TRBJ2-5
cdr3_nt: TGTGCCAGCAGACTACCACAAACTCAAGAGACCCAGTACTTC
cdr3_aa: CASRLPQTQETQYF

d_call: -
v_call: TRBV25-1
cdr3_length: 14
clone_size: few
j_call: TRBJ1-1
cdr3_nt: TGTGCCAGCAGTGAATGGGGACAGAACACTGAAGCTTTCTTT
cdr3_aa: CASSEWGQNTEAFF

d_call: -
v_call: TRBV20-1
cdr3_length: 11
clone_size: -
j_call: TRBJ1-2
cdr3_nt: TGCAGTGCTAGGGAGGATTTGGGCTACACCTTC
cdr3_aa: CSAREDLGYTF

d_call: -
v_call: TRBV29-1
cdr3_length: 14
clone_size: -
j_call: TRBJ1-2
cdr3_nt: TGCAGCGTTCCCCTGACAGACCCTAACTATGGCTACACCTTC
cdr3_aa: CSVPLTDPNYGYTF

d_call: -
v_call: TRBV27
cdr3_length: 13
clone_size: -
j_call: TRBJ2-3
cdr3_nt: TGTGCCAGCAGGAGGCAGGGTGGGGATACGCAGTATTTT
cdr3_aa: CASRRQGGDTQYF

d_call: TRBD1
v_call: TRBV5-1
cdr3_length: 17
clone_size: -
j_call: TRBJ2-3
cdr3_nt: TGCGCCAGCAGCTCCGGACAGGACTGGACGCCGCCAGATACGCAGTATTTT
cdr3_aa: CASSSGQDWTPPDTQYF

d_call: -
v_call: TRBV18
cdr3_length: 14
clone_size: -
j_call: TRBJ2-1
cdr3_nt: TGTGCCAGCTCACCAAAAAGGTACTTTAGTGAGCAGTTCTTC
cdr3_aa: CASSPKRYFSEQFF

d_call: -
v_call: TRBV19
cdr3_length: 12
clone_size: -
j_call: TRBJ1-1
cdr3_nt: TGTGCCAGTAGTATCCGCAGAACTGAAGCTTTCTTT
cdr3_aa: CASSIRRTEAFF

d_call: -
v_call: TRBV6-6
cdr3_length: 14
clone_size: -
j_call: TRBJ1-1
cdr3_nt: TGTGCCAGCAGACAGCCCGATTTGAACACTGAAGCTTTCTTT
cdr3_aa: CASRQPDLNTEAFF

d_call: -
v_call: TRBV27
cdr3_length: 16
clone_size: -
j_call: TRBJ2-1
cdr3_nt: TGTGCCAGCAGTTTCGCGGCGGGGAGCTCCTACAATGAGCAGTTCTTC
cdr3_aa: CASSFAAGSSYNEQFF

d_call: TRBD2
v_call: TRBV11-2
cdr3_length: 16
clone_size: -
j_call: TRBJ2-5
cdr3_nt: TGTGCCAGCAGCCAGGGAGGGACCCCCGTACAAGAGACCCAGTACTTC
cdr3_aa: CASSQGGTPVQETQYF

d_call: -
v_call: TRBV9
cdr3_length: 15
clone_size: -
j_call: TRBJ1-4
cdr3_nt: TGTGCCAGCAGCCAACAGGGTGTTACTAATGAAAAACTGTTTTTT
cdr3_aa: CASSQQGVTNEKLFF

d_call: TRBD1
v_call: TRBV30
cdr3_length: 12
clone_size: few
j_call: TRBJ1-5
cdr3_nt: TGTGCCTGGGACAGGGGCGATCAGCCCCAGCATTTT
cdr3_aa: CAWDRGDQPQHF

d_call: -
v_call: TRBV14
cdr3_length: 16
clone_size: -
j_call: TRBJ2-1
cdr3_nt: TGTGCCAGCAGCGACCCGGGACTGGGGGCCTACAATGAGCAGTTCTTC
cdr3_aa: CASSDPGLGAYNEQFF

d_call: TRBD2
v_call: TRBV7-2
cdr3_length: 16
clone_size: -
j_call: TRBJ2-2
cdr3_nt: TGTGCCAGCAGCTGGGTGGGACTAGCGGGACCCGGGGAGCTGTTTTTT
cdr3_aa: CASSWVGLAGPGELFF

d_call: TRBD1
v_call: TRBV4-3
cdr3_length: 13
clone_size: -
j_call: TRBJ2-7
cdr3_nt: TGCGCCAGCAGCCAACGGGACAGGGGCGAGCAGTACTTC
cdr3_aa: CASSQRDRGEQYF

d_call: -
v_call: TRBV2
cdr3_length: 15
clone_size: -
j_call: TRBJ1-5
cdr3_nt: TGTGCCAGCAACCCGGGACTCAGCAGGAATCAGCCCCAGCATTTT
cdr3_aa: CASNPGLSRNQPQHF

d_call: TRBD1
v_call: TRBV5-6
cdr3_length: 13
clone_size: -
j_call: TRBJ1-1
cdr3_nt: TGTGCCAGCAGCTTCGGACAGGGGGCTGAAGCTTTCTTT
cdr3_aa: CASSFGQGAEAFF

d_call: TRBD2
v_call: TRBV5-1
cdr3_length: 17
clone_size: few
j_call: TRBJ2-5
cdr3_nt: TGCGCCAGCAGCTTGGGACTAGCGGGGGCCGGGCAAGAGACCCAGTACTTC
cdr3_aa: CASSLGLAGAGQETQYF

d_call: TRBD1
v_call: TRBV19
cdr3_length: 16
clone_size: -
j_call: TRBJ1-5
cdr3_nt: TGTGCCAGTAGTATACTCCCCGGGACAGGGGTTCAGCCCCAGCATTTT
cdr3_aa: CASSILPGTGVQPQHF

d_call: -
v_call: TRBV18
cdr3_length: 14
clone_size: once
j_call: TRBJ1-2
cdr3_nt: TGTGCCAGCTCACCCGGGGCGGACCTCTATGGCTACACCTTC
cdr3_aa: CASSPGADLYGYTF

d_call: -
v_call: TRBV2
cdr3_length: 13
clone_size: -
j_call: TRBJ1-5
cdr3_nt: TGTGCCAGCAGTGAAGAGGGCCTTCGGACCCAGCATTTT
cdr3_aa: CASSEEGLRTQHF

d_call: TRBD1
v_call: TRBV5-1
cdr3_length: 15
clone_size: -
j_call: TRBJ1-6
cdr3_nt: TGCGCCAGCAGCTTAGAGACAGGGAAGATTTCACCCCTCCACTTT
cdr3_aa: CASSLETGKISPLHF

d_call: TRBD2
v_call: TRBV6-1
cdr3_length: 15
clone_size: -
j_call: TRBJ2-1
cdr3_nt: TGTGCCAGCACCCTAGCGGGGGGGGTTTACAATGAGCAGTTCTTC
cdr3_aa: CASTLAGGVYNEQFF

d_call: -
v_call: TRBV10-3
cdr3_length: 12
clone_size: -
j_call: TRBJ2-7
cdr3_nt: TGTGCCATCAGCGGGGATTCCTACGAGCAGTACTTC
cdr3_aa: CAISGDSYEQYF

d_call: -
v_call: TRBV19
cdr3_length: 15
clone_size: -
j_call: TRBJ1-1
cdr3_nt: TGTGCCAGTACCCCAAAAAGGGGCGTCGGCACTGAAGCTTTCTTT
cdr3_aa: CASTPKRGVGTEAFF

d_call: -
v_call: TRBV7-4
cdr3_length: 15
clone_size: few
j_call: TRBJ1-2
cdr3_nt: TGTGCCAGCAGCCGACGAGCTCGAAAGACCTATGGCTACACCTTC
cdr3_aa: CASSRRARKTYGYTF

d_call: -
v_call: TRBV5-1
cdr3_length: 12
clone_size: once
j_call: TRBJ1-2
cdr3_nt: TGCGCCAGCAGCCCCGGGCTTTCTGGCTACACCTTC
cdr3_aa: CASSPGLSGYTF

d_call: -
v_call: TRBV4-1
cdr3_length: 17
clone_size: -
j_call: TRBJ2-7
cdr3_nt: TGCGCCAGCAGCCAAGATAGTCGGACAGTTTCTTCCTACGAGCAGTACTTC
cdr3_aa: CASSQDSRTVSSYEQYF

d_call: TRBD2
v_call: TRBV2
cdr3_length: 16
clone_size: -
j_call: TRBJ2-2
cdr3_nt: TGTGCCAGCAGTGTGTGGATAGCGGGGGAGGACGGGGAGCTGTTTTTT
cdr3_aa: CASSVWIAGEDGELFF

d_call: -
v_call: TRBV5-1
cdr3_length: 12
clone_size: -
j_call: TRBJ2-7
cdr3_nt: TGCGCCAGCAGGGTGAACCTAGACGAGCAGTACTTC
cdr3_aa: CASRVNLDEQYF

d_call: TRBD2
v_call: TRBV9
cdr3_length: 16
clone_size: hyperexpanded
j_call: TRBJ2-7
cdr3_nt: TGTGCCAGCAGCGTAGGGGCTAGCGGGTCCACGGGCGAGCAGTACTTC
cdr3_aa: CASSVGASGSTGEQYF

d_call: TRBD2
v_call: TRBV5-5
cdr3_length: 16
clone_size: -
j_call: TRBJ2-5
cdr3_nt: TGTGCCAGCAGCCCCGGGACTAGCGGGAGCCAAGAGACCCAGTACTTC
cdr3_aa: CASSPGTSGSQETQYF

d_call: -
v_call: TRBV29-1
cdr3_length: 13
clone_size: -
j_call: TRBJ2-1
cdr3_nt: TGCAGCGTTGATCCCCCAGGGAGAGATGAGCAGTTCTTC
cdr3_aa: CSVDPPGRDEQFF

d_call: -
v_call: TRBV11-3
cdr3_length: 13
clone_size: -
j_call: TRBJ1-1
cdr3_nt: TGTGCCAGCAGCTTTACAGGGTACACTGAAGCTTTCTTT
cdr3_aa: CASSFTGYTEAFF

d_call: -
v_call: TRBV7-9
cdr3_length: 14
clone_size: few
j_call: TRBJ2-5
cdr3_nt: TGTGCCAGCAGCCTCCGGGACGGACAAGAGACCCAGTACTTC
cdr3_aa: CASSLRDGQETQYF

d_call: -
v_call: TRBV4-2
cdr3_length: 15
clone_size: once
j_call: TRBJ1-4
cdr3_nt: TGTGCCAGCAGCCAAGGACAGGATCGGAATGAAAAACTGTTTTTT
cdr3_aa: CASSQGQDRNEKLFF

d_call: -
v_call: TRBV28
cdr3_length: 11
clone_size: -
j_call: TRBJ1-1
cdr3_nt: TGTGCCAGCGTGACCTACACTGAAGCTTTCTTT
cdr3_aa: CASVTYTEAFF

d_call: TRBD1
v_call: TRBV6-5
cdr3_length: 12
clone_size: -
j_call: TRBJ2-3
cdr3_nt: TGTGCCAGCAGGGGGACAGCAGATACGCAGTATTTT
cdr3_aa: CASRGTADTQYF

d_call: -
v_call: TRBV5-5
cdr3_length: 17
clone_size: few
j_call: TRBJ1-5
cdr3_nt: TGTGCCAGCAGCCTCTTGCTGTACCCGGGGGGCGGTCAGCCCCAGCATTTT
cdr3_aa: CASSLLLYPGGGQPQHF

d_call: TRBD2
v_call: TRBV28
cdr3_length: 14
clone_size: -
j_call: TRBJ2-1
cdr3_nt: TGTGCCAGCAGTTTAGGGACTATTAAGAATGAGCAGTTCTTC
cdr3_aa: CASSLGTIKNEQFF

d_call: -
v_call: TRBV4-3
cdr3_length: 15
clone_size: -
j_call: TRBJ1-2
cdr3_nt: TGCGCCAGCAGCCAAGTGGTGTCAGGGGACTATGGCTACACCTTC
cdr3_aa: CASSQVVSGDYGYTF

d_call: -
v_call: TRBV10-3
cdr3_length: 13
clone_size: -
j_call: TRBJ1-5
cdr3_nt: TGTGCCATCAGTGAGCAAGGGGATCAGCCCCAGCATTTT
cdr3_aa: CAISEQGDQPQHF

d_call: -
v_call: TRBV9
cdr3_length: 16
clone_size: -
j_call: TRBJ2-3
cdr3_nt: TGTGCCAGCAGCGTAGGGGGGGGCCTGAGCACAGATACGCAGTATTTT
cdr3_aa: CASSVGGGLSTDTQYF

d_call: -
v_call: TRBV10-2
cdr3_length: 12
clone_size: -
j_call: TRBJ1-1
cdr3_nt: TGCGCCAGCAGTGTTTTGAACACTGAAGCTTTCTTT
cdr3_aa: CASSVLNTEAFF

d_call: -
v_call: TRBV2
cdr3_length: 17
clone_size: once
j_call: TRBJ2-1
cdr3_nt: TGTGCCAGCAGGGGGAACATAGCGGAAAGCTCCTACAATGAGCAGTTCTTC
cdr3_aa: CASRGNIAESSYNEQFF

d_call: TRBD1
v_call: TRBV18
cdr3_length: 15
clone_size: -
j_call: TRBJ1-1
cdr3_nt: TGTGCCAGCTCACCAGGACAGGCCGTGAACACTGAAGCTTTCTTT
cdr3_aa: CASSPGQAVNTEAFF

d_call: TRBD2
v_call: TRBV5-4
cdr3_length: 17
clone_size: once
j_call: TRBJ2-3
cdr3_nt: TGTGCCAGCAGCTTTGGTTCTAGCGGGGGCGGGGGAGATACGCAGTATTTT
cdr3_aa: CASSFGSSGGGGDTQYF

d_call: -
v_call: TRBV11-2
cdr3_length: 15
clone_size: -
j_call: TRBJ1-2
cdr3_nt: TGTGCCAGCAGCTTAGGGTTTTCGGGTACCTATGGCTACACCTTC
cdr3_aa: CASSLGFSGTYGYTF

d_call: TRBD1
v_call: TRBV5-1
cdr3_length: 14
clone_size: once
j_call: TRBJ1-5
cdr3_nt: TGCGCCAGCAGCCCCGGGACAGTCAATCAGCCCCAGCATTTT
cdr3_aa: CASSPGTVNQPQHF

d_call: -
v_call: TRBV5-1
cdr3_length: 18
clone_size: -
j_call: TRBJ2-5
cdr3_nt: TGCGCCAGCAGCTTGCCGGACCGGGTGGGGGGTTCCGGGGAGACCCAGTACTTC
cdr3_aa: CASSLPDRVGGSGETQYF

d_call: -
v_call: TRBV19
cdr3_length: 12
clone_size: few
j_call: TRBJ2-7
cdr3_nt: TGTGCCAGCAGCAGGGGTCCCTACGAGCAGTACTTC
cdr3_aa: CASSRGPYEQYF

d_call: -
v_call: TRBV13
cdr3_length: 15
clone_size: few
j_call: TRBJ1-3
cdr3_nt: TGTGCCAGCAGCCTCGAGGGAGGTGAAGGAAACACCATATATTTT
cdr3_aa: CASSLEGGEGNTIYF